This T cell receptor (beta chain) was sequenced in a study of blood T cell repertoires in COVID-19. Study as a whole: Samples of COVID-19 (acute and convalescent) were obtained from the United States, Italy and Spain. Sources were T cells, B-cell-depleted T cells, or PBMCs; the material itself was cDNA or gDNA.

Germline V gene lookup returns CDR1 MGHRA and CDR2 YSYEKL. The CDR3 is made up of 15 amino acids. J lost 2 bases, V lost 2 bases, and 3 bases had no gene match. How the authors handled the data: Amplification from reference gene primers served as the basis for estimated nucleated cell counts. Profiling relied on immunoSEQ multiplex PCR, and the TCRdb table lists in-frame clones only, not all of them. That table supplies the V and J calls and clone size; D and trimming were determined from the DNA. Here the sample spans about 53,000 clones, roughly 89% being singletons. The rearrangement joins TRBV4-1 to TRBJ2-7, with TRBD1 matching over 10 bases. This TCR derives from a man aged 50-59 years with acute or convalescent COVID-19. Specimen: peripheral blood. The CDR3 nucleotides read TGCGCCAGCAGCCAAAATGGACAGGGGGCCTACGAGCAGTACTTC. Translation gives CASSQNGQGAYEQYF.